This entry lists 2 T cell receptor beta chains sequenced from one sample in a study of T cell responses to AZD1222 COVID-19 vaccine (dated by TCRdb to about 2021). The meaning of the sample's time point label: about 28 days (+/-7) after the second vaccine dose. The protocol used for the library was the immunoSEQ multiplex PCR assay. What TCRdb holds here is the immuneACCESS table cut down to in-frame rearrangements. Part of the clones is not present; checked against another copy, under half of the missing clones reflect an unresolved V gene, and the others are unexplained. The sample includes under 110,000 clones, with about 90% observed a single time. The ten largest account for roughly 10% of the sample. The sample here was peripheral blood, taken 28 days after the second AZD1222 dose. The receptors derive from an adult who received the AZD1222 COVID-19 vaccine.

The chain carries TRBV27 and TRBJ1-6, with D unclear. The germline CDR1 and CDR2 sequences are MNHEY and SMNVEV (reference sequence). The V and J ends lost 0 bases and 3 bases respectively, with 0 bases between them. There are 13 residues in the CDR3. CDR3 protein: CASSLSYNSPLHF. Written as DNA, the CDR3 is TGTGCCAGCAGTTTATCCTATAATTCACCCCTCCACTTT.

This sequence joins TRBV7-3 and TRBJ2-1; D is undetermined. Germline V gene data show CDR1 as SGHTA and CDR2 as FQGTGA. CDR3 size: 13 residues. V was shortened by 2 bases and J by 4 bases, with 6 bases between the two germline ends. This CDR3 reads CASSLRGYNEQFF. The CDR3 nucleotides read TGTGCCAGCAGCTTACGAGGTTACAATGAGCAGTTCTTC.